The rows below give T cell receptor beta chains drawn from one sample of a study of metastatic and nonmetastatic thyroid tumors. Via MiXCR, TCRdb re-called the PCR reads. This table holds roughly 40,000 clones, less than 20% found once. The specimen sequenced was tumor tissue. The receptors come from a female donor with papillary thyroid cancer or a benign thyroid nodule (not recorded which). Some clones in this sample may be carry-over from other donors' samples. Each CDR3 is given with its conserved first and last residue. Clone size appears in some rows only: once, few, many, or a class for an expanded clone.

j_gene	abundance	v_gene	CDR3aa
TRBJ2-7	-	TRBV6-2/TRBV6-3	CASSYPGQCLSYEQYF
TRBJ1-2	many	TRBV6-1	CASSQTGGSYGYTF
TRBJ2-1	many	TRBV5-6	CASTLPRGGTEQFF
TRBJ2-2	many	TRBV25-1	CASKPGTSDYGELFF
TRBJ2-7	medium-sized	TRBV2	CASTHRGATYEQYF
TRBJ2-4	many	TRBV9	CASSATDSTMNIQYF
TRBJ2-1	many	TRBV7-9	CASSTTGTSGSQEFF
TRBJ2-3	few	TRBV14	CASSRGVGVKTTDTQYF
TRBJ2-6	many	TRBV6-6	CASSYSYSGANVLTF
TRBJ2-3	-	TRBV5-6	CASSLLLALTDTQYF
TRBJ2-3	many	TRBV7-7	CASSATGTDTQYF
TRBJ1-5	once	TRBV19	CASNGRTAFSNQTQHF
TRBJ2-7	many	TRBV15	CATSRDGNLGYEQYF
TRBJ2-7	many	TRBV4-1	CASSQDLGGKHYEQYF
TRBJ1-1	many	TRBV27	CASSLNGRGPNTEAFF
TRBJ2-2	many	TRBV11-2	CASRTGPTGELFF
TRBJ2-1	few	TRBV6-5	CASSYEGTSVSYEQFF
TRBJ2-7	many	TRBV9	CASSPEGTHYEQYF
TRBJ2-7	many	TRBV20-1	CSARREYSDEQYF
TRBJ2-2	-	TRBV6-1	CASIRGQSQDTGELFF
TRBJ2-7	-	TRBV12-3/TRBV12-4	CASSPKKSRGSHYGQYF
TRBJ1-2	many	TRBV28	CASSLLPGGAEGYTF
TRBJ2-3	many	TRBV27	CASSLTDTQYF
TRBJ2-7	-	TRBV30	CAWSAGAGGLHEQYF
TRBJ1-4	many	TRBV30	CAWSLGQGDEKLFF
TRBJ1-1	many	TRBV20-1	CSAVGQTNTEAFF
TRBJ2-7	few	TRBV6-1	CAGIPTWTGSYEQYF
TRBJ2-7	few	TRBV6-1	CASTAPTSVSHEQYF
TRBJ1-1	many	TRBV6-1	CASRLTSMNTEAFF
TRBJ2-5	-	TRBV20-1	CSARGTFGSGPRQETQYF
TRBJ2-7	many	TRBV5-4	CASSLDLAGRHEQYF
TRBJ2-3	many	TRBV6-1	CASRGGRDTDTQYF
TRBJ2-3	many	TRBV10-3	CAISESTGVGTDTQYF
TRBJ2-1	many	TRBV6-1	CASSEVVVGLADEQFF
TRBJ1-2	few	TRBV7-9	CASSLQRDGYTF
TRBJ1-1	many	TRBV29-1	CSLRRDTNTEAFF
TRBJ2-3	many	TRBV5-4	CASSLWTFAGGPHTQYF
TRBJ2-7	-	TRBV7-4	CASPGEVSVNQWGYEQYF
TRBJ2-5	many	TRBV3-1	CASSRARMETQYF
TRBJ1-6	many	TRBV20-1	CSAHRVQNSPLHF
TRBJ2-7	medium-sized	TRBV7-2	CASSISYEQYF
TRBJ1-4	many	TRBV5-8	CASSQDGIATNEKLFF
TRBJ1-2	many	TRBV7-2	CASSPSLGRAGYTF
TRBJ1-2	-	TRBV12-3/TRBV12-4	CASSQGTGRRMDGYTF
TRBJ2-7	many	TRBV7-9	CASGTDRGSTYEQYF
TRBJ1-2	many	TRBV28	CASSKRDGGYTF
TRBJ2-1	many	TRBV2	CASSFGTSGNVYNEQFF
TRBJ1-4	few	TRBV20-1	CSARRTGGGRGEKLFF
TRBJ2-1	many	TRBV6-2/TRBV6-3	CASSYKGQVMGNEQFF
TRBJ2-7	many	TRBV30	CAWSLPGLGVYEQYF
TRBJ1-5	-	TRBV12-5	CAIGFRVLGTPGRGSNQPQHF
TRBJ1-4	many	TRBV7-9	CASSPAGAFEKLFF
TRBJ1-1	large	TRBV7-6	CASSSGSTEAFF
TRBJ2-7	many	TRBV2	CASKRDGSYEQYF
TRBJ2-7	few	TRBV2	CASSERSLSIYEQYF
TRBJ1-1	many	TRBV20-1	CSARSLNTEAFF
TRBJ2-7	many	TRBV20-1	CSATLPRGDYEQYF
TRBJ2-7	medium-sized	TRBV2	CASSPRHYEQYF
TRBJ2-3	many	TRBV28	CASSSNTPHTQYF
TRBJ2-7	medium-sized	TRBV20-1	CSARDTASSYEQYF